The 13 T cell receptor beta chains presented below share a single source sample, sequenced in a study of response to subunit inactivated influenza vaccine. Via MiXCR, TCRdb re-called the RT-PCR reads, giving one row per CDR3 protein. The sample consists of hundreds of thousands of distinct CDR3 sequences, approximately 15% of them appearing once. The sample was PBMCs from blood, taken 14 days before vaccination. These receptors were collected from a man between 45 and 60 years old who received an inactivated influenza vaccine.

The chain joins TRBV5-4 to TRBJ2-7, with 14 bases fitting TRBD2. The V gene's germline CDR1 is SGHNT and CDR2 YYREEE (reference sequence). The CDR3 runs to 15 residues. V trimming: 4 bases; J trimming: 6 bases; junction bases outside the gene matches: 6. CDR3 DNA sequence: TGTGCCAGCAGCGGGGGGACTAGCGGGAGCGTCGAGCAGTACTTC. Its translation: CASSGGTSGSVEQYF.

The genes are TRBV9 and TRBJ2-3; D gene uncertain. The germline gives CDR1 SGDLS, CDR2 YYNGEE. Trimming pared 0 bases from V and 6 bases from J, leaving 8 bases between. CDR3 size: 13 residues. The CDR3 DNA sequence: TGTGCCAGCAGCGTAGTTGTGGGGGATACGCAGTATTTT. Its translation is CASSVVVGDTQYF.

J is TRBJ1-4 and V is TRBV6-1; D gene ambiguous. Germline V gene sequence: CDR1 MNHNS, CDR2 SASEGT. V gave up 0 bases and J gave up 5 bases, with 10 bases separating them. CDR3 length: 15 residues. In nucleotides, the CDR3 is TGTGCCAGCAGTGAAGCTCGCGGAGCCAATGAAAAACTGTTTTTT. Translated, it gives CASSEARGANEKLFF.

This clonotype came up a few times. This rearrangement joins TRBV20-1 to TRBJ2-1; 14 nucleotides line up with TRBD2. Germline V gene sequence: CDR1 DFQATT, CDR2 SNEGSKA (reference sequence). There are 17 residues in the CDR3. Trimming removed 5 bases from V and 6 bases from J; junction bases left unmatched: 12. CDR3 region: CSALTRGTSGSLNEQFF. The DNA for the CDR3 is TGCAGTGCTCTAACCAGGGGGACTAGCGGGAGTCTCAATGAGCAGTTCTTC.

The V gene is TRBV27, the J gene TRBJ1-4; possible D gene TRBD1, 6 bases. Trimming left V 8 bases short and J 4 bases short, with 14 bases between. Per the germline V gene, CDR1 is MNHEY and CDR2 is SMNVEV (reference sequence). This CDR3 has 14 amino acids. CDR3: CASGKGGNNEKLFF. Here the CDR3 DNA reads TGTGCCAGCGGGAAGGGGGGTAATAATGAAAAACTGTTTTTT.

The gene calls are TRBV18 and TRBJ2-3; 13 bases are shared with TRBD2. V gave up 2 bases and J gave up 5 bases; unmatched junction bases: 19. CDR1 and CDR2 (germline): KGHSH, LQKENI. This CDR3 has 21 amino acids. Here the CDR3 DNA reads TGTGCCAGCTCACCATTAAGGACAGGATCGAGACTAGCGGGAGGAGGAGATACGCAGTATTTT. Its protein is CASSPLRTGSRLAGGGDTQYF.

This clonotype was seen a few times. This chain uses TRBV5-1 with TRBJ2-5; possible D gene TRBD2, 5 bases. The CDR3 spans 13 residues. Germline assignment: CDR1 SGHRS and CDR2 YFSETQ. Trimming removed 7 bases at V and 0 bases at J, with 10 bases between. CDR3 in amino acids: CASAWRYQETQYF. CDR3 in DNA: TGCGCCAGCGCCTGGAGGTACCAAGAGACCCAGTACTTC.

This clonotype was observed once. The chain carries TRBV24-1 and TRBJ2-2, with no clear D. CDR1 is KGHDR and CDR2 is SFDVKD in the germline V gene. This CDR3 is 15 amino acids long. Trimming left V 4 bases short and J 5 bases short, with 13 bases between. CDR3 nucleotides: TGTGCCACCAGTGACCCAATCAGGATAACCGGGGAGCTGTTTTTT. Residues: CATSDPIRITGELFF.

This clonotype has a count of ten or more. The rearrangement uses TRBV24-1 and TRBJ2-5, with TRBD1 matching over 8 bases. Germline CDR1 and CDR2: KGHDR and SFDVKD. V lost 6 bases to trimming and J lost 4 bases; unmatched junction nucleotides: 6. There are 14 residues in the CDR3. CDR3 in DNA: TGTGCCACCAGTCAGGACAGGGTCTCAGAGACCCAGTACTTC. This translates into CATSQDRVSETQYF.

Comments on this clonotype: One end of the junction varies from germline; a read error may be responsible. The rearrangement links TRBV11-2 to TRBJ2-4; D uncertain. CDR1 and CDR2 from the germline V gene are SGHAT and FQNNGV. This CDR3 contains 14 residues. This CDR3 is CDSTLSGVKNIQYF. Written as DNA, the CDR3 is TGTGACAGCACCCTAAGTGGGGTCAAAAACATTCAGTACTTC.

This clonotype was found many times. The chain employs TRBV5-1 and TRBJ2-3, with D unresolved. The V end was cut by 1 base, the J end by 4 bases, with 7 bases between. Germline CDR1 reads SGHRS; CDR2 reads YFSETQ. This CDR3 has 13 residues. In nucleotides, the CDR3 is TGCGCCAGCAGCTTGATAACAGCAGATACGCAGTATTTT. Translation: CASSLITADTQYF.

The chain is built from TRBV5-1 and TRBJ2-7, with 10 bases aligning to TRBD2. This CDR3 is built from 17 residues. Germline CDR1 is SGHRS and CDR2 is YFSETQ. The junction had 9 bases not matched to a gene; V was cut back by 3 bases and J by 0 bases. In DNA, the CDR3 is TGCGCCAGCAGCTCGGGACTAGCGTATAGGAGCTCCTACGAGCAGTACTTC. Translating it yields CASSSGLAYRSSYEQYF.

J is TRBJ2-7 and V is TRBV11-2, with 12 bases identical to TRBD2. With 1 base clipped from V and 6 bases from J, the junction kept 13 bases outside the gene matches. This CDR3 region has 18 residues. Per the germline V gene, CDR1 is SGHAT and CDR2 is FQNNGV. The CDR3 reads CASSLVWSSGRAVGEQYF. CDR3 nucleotides: TGTGCCAGCAGCTTAGTTTGGTCTAGCGGGAGGGCCGTCGGCGAGCAGTACTTC.